Below, 4 T cell receptor beta chains from the same sample are listed, as sequenced in a study of cytomegalovirus exposure and HLA in healthy donors (dated by TCRdb to about 2017). Library prep was done by the immunoSEQ multiplex PCR assay. The multiplex PCR relied on a mix of 60 forward primers for TCR Vbeta segments and 13 reverse primers for TCR Jbeta segments. Held by TCRdb, this immuneACCESS table contains in-frame sequences only and omits some clones. Under half of the omission traces to an unresolved V gene where checked; the cause of the rest is unknown. The sample table contains roughly 190,000 clones; only one count was recorded for more than 75% of them. Around 14% of the sample is in the top ten clones. The specimen sequenced was PBMCs. These TCRs come from a woman younger than 45 in good health and CMV-seropositive.

This rearrangement joins TRBV30 to TRBJ2-1; 9 bases line up with TRBD2. CDR1 is GTSNPN, CDR2 SVGIG, per germline (reference sequence). J gave up 0 bases and V 8 bases, and 5 bases lay outside the gene matches. The CDR3 has 14 amino acids. The CDR3 spells CAGTSWRSYNEQFF. The CDR3 nucleotides are TGTGCCGGGACTAGCTGGCGCTCCTACAATGAGCAGTTCTTC.

The chain recombines TRBV2 with TRBJ2-7; D not certain. This CDR3 is built from 13 residues. The germline V gene encodes CDR1 SNHLY and CDR2 FYNNEI. Trimming took off 2 bases at V and 4 bases at J, with 9 bases between the two ends. Here the CDR3 DNA reads TGTGCCAGCAGTGAACTACTATTTTACGAGCAGTACTTC. Translated, it gives CASSELLFYEQYF.

V gene TRBV5-6 combines with J gene TRBJ1-2, with no clear D. The CDR3 is 14 amino acids. V was clipped by 4 bases and J by 2 bases, with 12 bases between them. The V gene's germline CDR1 is SGHDT and CDR2 YYEEEE. The CDR3: CASSPTENNYGYTF. The DNA for the CDR3 is TGTGCCAGCAGCCCTACAGAGAACAACTATGGCTACACCTTC.

The genes are TRBV15 and TRBJ2-7; tentative D call: TRBD2 (5 bases). There are 15 residues in the CDR3. The V end was cut by 0 bases, the J end by 3 bases, with 12 bases between. Germline values: CDR1 LNHNV, CDR2 YYDKDF (reference sequence). CDR3 nucleotides: TGTGCCACCAGCAGAGAGGGGAGTAGGAACTACGAGCAGTACTTC. Translated: CATSREGSRNYEQYF.